These 16 T cell receptor beta chains were sequenced from one sample in a study of Graves' ophthalmopathy and Graves' hyperthyroidism (dated by TCRdb to between 2018 and 2020). TCRdb records Illumina HiSeq 2000 as the sequencer. TCR beta CDR3 regions were amplified from RNA transcripts for repertoire sequencing. A first-round RT-PCR used HTBI primers with the Qiagen OneStep RT-PCR kit, followed by a second-round multiplex PCR, size selection and purification. The public reads were reanalyzed by TCRdb: fastp trimming at Q25, MiXCR alignment, in-frame beta chains only. Rows are combined by CDR3 protein, so each entry shows the most common genes and DNA. The sample data list 350,000 to 450,000 distinct CDR3 sequences, and about 21% of these were observed just once. Jointly, the top ten make up around 3% of the sample. Specimen: peripheral blood. These receptor sequences come from a woman between 18 and 29 years old with stable Graves' hyperthyroidism. Donor details come from another sample of the same person, matched by shared clones.

This clonotype was counted only a few times. The chain joins TRBV20-1 to TRBJ2-6; D is unclear. CDR1 and CDR2 (germline): DFQATT, SNEGSKA (reference sequence). The CDR3 has 14 amino acids. V lost 1 base and J lost 0, with 4 bases in between. The CDR3 DNA follows: TGCAGTGCTAGAGGGGACTCTGGGGCCAACGTCCTGACTTTC. Amino acid sequence: CSARGDSGANVLTF.

The V and J genes are TRBV20-1 and TRBJ2-6, with 7 bases fitting TRBD1. J gave up 0 bases and V 3 bases, and 2 bases lay outside the gene matches. The CDR3 totals 15 residues. The germline CDR1 and CDR2 sequences are DFQATT and SNEGSKA (reference sequence). This chain's CDR3 is CSARGQHSGANVLTF. The CDR3 DNA is TGCAGTGCTAGGGGACAGCACTCTGGGGCCAACGTCCTGACTTTC.

This clonotype came up many times. The chain couples TRBV14 to TRBJ2-7; 7 bases map to TRBD1. V lost 1 base to trimming and J lost 2 bases; unmatched junction nucleotides: 2. Germline CDR1 SGHDN, CDR2 FVKESK. The CDR3 extends over 14 amino acids. CDR3 protein: CASSQGDRAYEQYF. The CDR3 DNA follows: TGTGCCAGCAGCCAAGGAGACAGGGCCTACGAGCAGTACTTC.

This clonotype was picked up one time. The chain recombines TRBV28 with TRBJ2-2; perhaps TRBD1 as D (5 bases). Trimming shortened V by 7 bases and J by 0 bases, and 6 bases separated the two germline ends. Germline loops: CDR1 MDHEN, CDR2 SYDVKM. CDR3 size: 13 residues. The chain's CDR3 is CASIGANTGELFF. CDR3 coding DNA: TGTGCCAGCATAGGGGCGAACACCGGGGAGCTGTTTTTT.

This clonotype was recorded many times. The chain is built from TRBV6-1 and TRBJ2-7; 8 bases fit TRBD1. This CDR3 comprises 13 residues. In germline, CDR1 is MNHNS, CDR2 SASEGT. V dropped 6 bases and J dropped 2; count of bases not matched to a gene: 3. CDR3 residues: CASRGQETYEQYF. The CDR3 DNA is TGTGCCAGCAGGGGACAGGAGACCTACGAGCAGTACTTC.

This clonotype was found a few times. The CDR3 loop reads CASSQGRTAYGETQYF. CDR3 DNA: TGCGCCAGCAGCCAAGGGCGGACTGCCTACGGAGAGACCCAGTACTTC. The rearrangement joins TRBV4-1 to TRBJ2-5; D might be TRBD2 (5 bases). The CDR3 contains 16 residues. Per germline, CDR1 MGHRA and CDR2 YSYEKL. Between the trimmed V and J ends, which lost 1 base and 4 bases, there was a span of 16 bases.

This clonotype has at least ten counts. The chain is built from TRBV24-1 and TRBJ2-5; possible D gene TRBD2, 7 bases. Germline lookup yields CDR1 KGHDR and CDR2 SFDVKD. This CDR3 spans 15 amino acids. Trimming took off 3 bases at V and 1 base at J, with 11 bases between the two ends. CDR3 amino acids: CATSDGRGGQETQYF. DNA for the CDR3: TGTGCCACCAGTGATGGGAGGGGGGGCCAAGAGACCCAGTACTTC.

V and J are TRBV6-5 and TRBJ1-5; D uncertain. The V end lost 4 bases, the J end lost 2 bases, and 18 bases lay between the germline ends. The CDR3 has 17 amino acids. CDR1 is MNHEY and CDR2 is SVGAGI in the germline V gene. The DNA of the CDR3 is TGTGCCAGCAGTTCCCTCAACCATGGCTTTGGCAATCAGCCCCAGCATTTT. Translated, it gives CASSSLNHGFGNQPQHF.

This clonotype was picked up many times. The V and J genes are TRBV27 and TRBJ2-5; a weak D match, TRBD1 (7 bases). The V gene lost 0 bases and the J gene lost 5 bases, with 13 bases spanning the gap. The CDR3 covers 15 residues. Per germline, CDR1 MNHEY and CDR2 SMNVEV (reference sequence). The CDR3 reads CASSLSYRGGETQYF. CDR3 in DNA: TGTGCCAGCAGTTTATCTTACAGGGGAGGCGAGACCCAGTACTTC.

This clonotype was seen at least ten times. The V call is TRBV4-3, the J call TRBJ2-7; D remains ambiguous. Germline CDR1 LGHNA, CDR2 YSLEER. This CDR3 is 13 amino acids long. With 1 base removed from V and 4 bases from J, the gap between germline ends came to 8 bases. CDR3 loop: CASSQGIWYEQYF. The CDR3 DNA reads TGCGCCAGCAGCCAAGGAATATGGTACGAGCAGTACTTC.

The chain carries TRBV7-2 and TRBJ2-5, with 7 bases that match TRBD2. The junction had 8 bases not matched to a gene; V was cut back by 2 bases and J by 5 bases. This CDR3 has 15 residues. The germline V gene has CDR1 SGHTA and CDR2 FQGNSA. The CDR3 bases are TGTGCCAGCAGCTTACAGGCCCCCGGGGGGGAGACCCAGTACTTC. It codes for CASSLQAPGGETQYF.

This clonotype was recorded many times. The chain links TRBV11-2 to TRBJ2-7; weak D call: TRBD1 (5 bases). CDR3 length equals 17 residues. Germline CDR1 is SGHAT and CDR2 is FQNNGV. Trimming pared 4 bases from V and 1 base from J, leaving 20 bases between. CDR3 loop: CASSSRQSRRESYEQYF. The CDR3 region has the DNA TGTGCCAGCAGCTCAAGACAGTCACGGCGCGAGTCCTACGAGCAGTACTTC.

There are many counts of this clonotype. The rearrangement joins TRBV6-5 to TRBJ2-2; no reliable D call. This CDR3 has 13 amino acids. Germline values: CDR1 MNHEY, CDR2 SVGAGI. With 7 bases removed from V and 6 bases from J, the gap between germline ends came to 12 bases. In nucleotides, the CDR3 is TGTGCCAGCATTCCGCACCCCCCCGGGGAGCTGTTTTTT. This codes for CASIPHPPGELFF.

The chain links TRBV5-1 to TRBJ2-7; TRBD2 might be the D (5 bases). V lost 1 base and J 7 bases, leaving 18 bases between the germline ends. The CDR3 consists of 15 residues. Germline loops: CDR1 SGHRS, CDR2 YFSETQ. In nucleotides, the CDR3 is TGCGCCAGCAGCTTGAGTGGACTCACGGAGGAAGAGCAGTACTTC. As protein: CASSLSGLTEEEQYF.

A word on this clonotype: A read error is possible here, since a much larger clone lies one base away. The chain recombines TRBV4-2 with TRBJ2-7; 11 nucleotides agree with TRBD2. V was clipped by 1 base and J by 5 bases; unmatched bases: 10. This CDR3 region has 17 residues. Germline V gene sequence: CDR1 LGHNA, CDR2 YNFKEQ. Here the CDR3 DNA reads TGTGCCAGCAGCCAAGGGCGTAGCGGGAGGGCCCGAAACGAGCAGTACGTC. Amino acids: CASSQGRSGRARNEQYV.

In its sample, this clonotype was seen many times. This chain joins TRBV18 and TRBJ1-2; 7 positions match TRBD1. There are 15 residues in the CDR3. Germline loops: CDR1 KGHSH, CDR2 LQKENI. After removal of 0 bases from V and 2 bases from J, the junction contained 3 bases not matched to a gene. The CDR3, as DNA: TGTGCCAGCTCACCACCTGAAGGGGGCAACTATGGCTACACCTTC. This encodes CASSPPEGGNYGYTF.